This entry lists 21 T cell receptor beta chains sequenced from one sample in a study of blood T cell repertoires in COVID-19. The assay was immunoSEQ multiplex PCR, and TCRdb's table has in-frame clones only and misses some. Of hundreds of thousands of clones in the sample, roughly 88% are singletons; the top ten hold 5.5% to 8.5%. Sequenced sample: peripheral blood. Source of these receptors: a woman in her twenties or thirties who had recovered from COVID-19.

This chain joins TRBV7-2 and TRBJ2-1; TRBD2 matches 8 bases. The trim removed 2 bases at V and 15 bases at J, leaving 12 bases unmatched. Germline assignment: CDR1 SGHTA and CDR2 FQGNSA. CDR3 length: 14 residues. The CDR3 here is CASSLRLAGTQWFF. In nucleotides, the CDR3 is TGTGCCAGCAGCTTAAGGTTAGCGGGGACCCAGTGGTTCTTC.

Here the CDR3 reads CASSNRDSNSYNEQFF. The CDR3 DNA reads as TGTGCCAGCAGCAACCGGGACAGTAATTCCTACAATGAGCAGTTCTTC. The rearrangement joins TRBV5-5 to TRBJ2-1; TRBD1 matches 7 bases. The germline gives CDR1 SGHKS, CDR2 YYEKEE (reference sequence). V trimming: 4 bases; J trimming: 1 base; junction bases outside the gene matches: 8. CDR3 length: 16 residues.

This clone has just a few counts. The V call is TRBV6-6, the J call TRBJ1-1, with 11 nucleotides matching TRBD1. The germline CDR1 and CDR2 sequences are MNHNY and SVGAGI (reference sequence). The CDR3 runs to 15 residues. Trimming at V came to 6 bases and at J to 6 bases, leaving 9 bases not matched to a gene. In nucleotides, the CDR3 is TGTGCCAGCAGGCGCGGACAGGGGGCGCACTCTGAAGCTTTCTTT. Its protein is CASRRGQGAHSEAFF.

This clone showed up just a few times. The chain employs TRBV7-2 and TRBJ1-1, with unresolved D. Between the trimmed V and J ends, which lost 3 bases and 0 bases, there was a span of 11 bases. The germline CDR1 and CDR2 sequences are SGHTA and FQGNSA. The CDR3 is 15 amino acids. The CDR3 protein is CASSFQAVMNTEAFF. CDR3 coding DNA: TGTGCCAGCAGCTTTCAAGCCGTCATGAACACTGAAGCTTTCTTT.

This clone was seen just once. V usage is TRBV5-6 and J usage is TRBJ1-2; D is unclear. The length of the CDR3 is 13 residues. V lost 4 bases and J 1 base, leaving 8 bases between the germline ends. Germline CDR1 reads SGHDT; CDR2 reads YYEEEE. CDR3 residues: CASSPRGNYGYTF. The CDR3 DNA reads TGTGCCAGCAGCCCCCGGGGTAACTATGGCTACACCTTC.

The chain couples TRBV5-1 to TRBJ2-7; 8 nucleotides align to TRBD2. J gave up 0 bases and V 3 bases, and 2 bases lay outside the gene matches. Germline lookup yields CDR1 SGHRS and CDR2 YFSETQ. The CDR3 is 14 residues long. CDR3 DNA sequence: TGCGCCAGCAGCTCGGGGGGGATCTCCTACGAGCAGTACTTC. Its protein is CASSSGGISYEQYF.

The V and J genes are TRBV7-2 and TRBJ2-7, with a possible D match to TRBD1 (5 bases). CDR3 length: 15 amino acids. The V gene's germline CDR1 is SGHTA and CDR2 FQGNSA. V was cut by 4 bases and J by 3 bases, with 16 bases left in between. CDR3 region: CASSSSTENSYEQYF. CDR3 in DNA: TGTGCCAGCAGCTCCTCGACAGAAAACAGCTACGAGCAGTACTTC.

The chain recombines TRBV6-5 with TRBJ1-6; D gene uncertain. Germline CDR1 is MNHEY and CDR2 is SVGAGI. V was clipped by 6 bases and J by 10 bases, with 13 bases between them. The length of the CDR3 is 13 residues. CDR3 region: CASSETPGSPLHF. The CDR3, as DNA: TGTGCCAGCAGCGAGACCCCCGGGTCACCCCTCCACTTT.

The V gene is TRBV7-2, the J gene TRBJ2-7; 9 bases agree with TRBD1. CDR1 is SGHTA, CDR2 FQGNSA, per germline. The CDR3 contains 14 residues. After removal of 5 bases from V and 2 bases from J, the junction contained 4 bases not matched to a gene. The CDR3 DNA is TGTGCCAGCAGCCGCGGGACAGGGCCCTACGAGCAGTACTTC. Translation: CASSRGTGPYEQYF.

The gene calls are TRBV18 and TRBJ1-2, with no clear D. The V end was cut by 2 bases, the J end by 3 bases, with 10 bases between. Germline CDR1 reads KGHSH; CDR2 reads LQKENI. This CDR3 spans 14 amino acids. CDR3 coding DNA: TGTGCCAGCTCACCAAATCAGAGGGACTATGGCTACACCTTC. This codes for CASSPNQRDYGYTF.

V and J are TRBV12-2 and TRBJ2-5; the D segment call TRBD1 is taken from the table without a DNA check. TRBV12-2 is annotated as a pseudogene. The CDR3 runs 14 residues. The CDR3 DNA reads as TGTGCAAGTCGCTTAGCGCCAGACCAAGAGACCCAGTACTTC. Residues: CASRLAPDQETQYF.

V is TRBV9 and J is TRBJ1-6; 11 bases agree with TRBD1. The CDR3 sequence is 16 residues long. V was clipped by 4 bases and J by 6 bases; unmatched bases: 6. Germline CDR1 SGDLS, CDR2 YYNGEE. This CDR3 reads CASSSSGTGGNSPLHF. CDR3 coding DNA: TGTGCCAGCAGCTCTTCCGGGACAGGGGGTAATTCACCCCTCCACTTT. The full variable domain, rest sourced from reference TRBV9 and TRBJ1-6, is DSGVTQTPKHLITATGQRVTLRCSPRSGDLSVYWYQQSLDQGLQFLIQYYNGEERAKGNILERFSAQQFPDLHSELNLSSLELGDSALYFCASSSSGTGGNSPLHFGNGTRLTVT.

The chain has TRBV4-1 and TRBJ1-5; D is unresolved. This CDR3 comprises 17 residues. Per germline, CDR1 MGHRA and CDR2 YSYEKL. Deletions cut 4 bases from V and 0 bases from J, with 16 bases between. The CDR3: CASSRQVRTSSNQPQHF. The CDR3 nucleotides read TGCGCCAGCAGCCGTCAGGTTCGAACAAGTAGCAATCAGCCCCAGCATTTT.

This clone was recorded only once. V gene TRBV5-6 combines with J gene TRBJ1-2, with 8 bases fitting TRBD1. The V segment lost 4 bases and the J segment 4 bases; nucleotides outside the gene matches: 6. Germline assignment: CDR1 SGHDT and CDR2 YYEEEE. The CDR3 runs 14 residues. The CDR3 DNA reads TGTGCCAGCAGCCGGGGGACAGGAGCCTATGGCTACACCTTC. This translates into CASSRGTGAYGYTF.

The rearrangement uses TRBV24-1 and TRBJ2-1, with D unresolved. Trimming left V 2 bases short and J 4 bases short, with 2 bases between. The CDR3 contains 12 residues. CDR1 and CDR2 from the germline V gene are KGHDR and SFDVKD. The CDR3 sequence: CATSDSYNEQFF. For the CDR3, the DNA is TGTGCCACCAGTGATTCTTACAATGAGCAGTTCTTC.

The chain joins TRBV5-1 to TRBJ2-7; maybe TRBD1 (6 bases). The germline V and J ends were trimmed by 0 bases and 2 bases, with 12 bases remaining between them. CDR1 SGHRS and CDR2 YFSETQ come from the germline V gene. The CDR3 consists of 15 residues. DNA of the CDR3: TGCGCCAGCAGCTTGGCTTGGCAGGGGACCTACGAGCAGTACTTC. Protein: CASSLAWQGTYEQYF.

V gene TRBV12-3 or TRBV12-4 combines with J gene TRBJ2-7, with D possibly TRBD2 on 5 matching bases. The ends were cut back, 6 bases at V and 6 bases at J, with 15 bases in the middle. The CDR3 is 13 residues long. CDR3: CASRERAAGEQYF. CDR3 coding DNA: TGTGCCAGCAGGGAGAGAGCGGCAGGCGAGCAGTACTTC.

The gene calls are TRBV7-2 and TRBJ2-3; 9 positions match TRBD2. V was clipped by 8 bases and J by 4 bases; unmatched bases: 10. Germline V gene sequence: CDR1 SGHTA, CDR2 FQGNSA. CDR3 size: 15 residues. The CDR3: CASVLMGLAPDTQYF. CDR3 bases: TGTGCCAGCGTTCTGATGGGACTAGCTCCAGATACGCAGTATTTT. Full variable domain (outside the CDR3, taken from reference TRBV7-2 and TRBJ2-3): GAGVSQSPSNKVTEKGKDVELRCDPISGHTALYWYRQSLGQGLEFLIYFQGNSAPDKSGLPSDRFSAERTGGSVSTLTIQRTQQEDSAVYLCASVLMGLAPDTQYFGPGTRLTVL.

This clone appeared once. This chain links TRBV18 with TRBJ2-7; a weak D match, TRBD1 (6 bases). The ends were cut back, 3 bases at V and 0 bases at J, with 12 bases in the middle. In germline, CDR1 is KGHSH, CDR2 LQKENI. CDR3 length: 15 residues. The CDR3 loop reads CASSPSTGFSYEQYF. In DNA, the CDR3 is TGTGCCAGCTCACCGAGCACAGGGTTCTCCTACGAGCAGTACTTC.

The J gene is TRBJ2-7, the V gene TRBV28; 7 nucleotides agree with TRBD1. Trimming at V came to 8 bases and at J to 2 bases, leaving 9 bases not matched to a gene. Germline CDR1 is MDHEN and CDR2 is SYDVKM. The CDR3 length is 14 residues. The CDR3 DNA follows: TGTGCCAGCTTTAGCCGGGACAGTGCCTACGAGCAGTACTTC. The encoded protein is CASFSRDSAYEQYF.

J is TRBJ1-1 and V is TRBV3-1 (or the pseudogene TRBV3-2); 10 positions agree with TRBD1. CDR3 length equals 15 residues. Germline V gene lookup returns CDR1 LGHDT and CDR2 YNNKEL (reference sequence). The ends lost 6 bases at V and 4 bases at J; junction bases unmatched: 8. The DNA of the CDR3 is TGTGCCAGCAGAAACGCCGACAGGGGGCTCACTGAAGCTTTCTTT. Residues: CASRNADRGLTEAFF.